The 21 T cell receptor beta chains below all came from one sample that was sequenced in a study of Graves' ophthalmopathy and Graves' hyperthyroidism. Transcripts of RNA were the source for amplifying TCR beta CDR3 regions. RT-PCR was first run with HTBI primers, then multiplex PCR in a second round. One entry per CDR3 protein results from TCRdb running MiXCR on the multiplex PCR reads. The table has 200,000 to 250,000 distinct CDR3 sequences, 45% to 55% seen once. Sequencing was done on a sample of peripheral blood. Receptors originate from an adult man with Graves' ophthalmopathy.

This sequence joins TRBV19 and TRBJ1-1; D ambiguous. CDR1 is LNHDA and CDR2 is SQIVND in the germline V gene (reference sequence). The CDR3 length is 14 residues. The ends were cut back, 6 bases at V and 2 bases at J, with 13 bases in the middle. DNA of the CDR3: TGTGCCAGTAGCCCACGGGGTCTCAACACTGAAGCTTTCTTT. It yields the protein CASSPRGLNTEAFF.

The chain recombines TRBV7-9 with TRBJ2-2, with D perhaps matching TRBD2 (5 bases). The germline V and J ends were trimmed by 3 bases and 5 bases, with 7 bases remaining between them. CDR3 size: 13 residues. The V gene's germline CDR1 is SEHNR and CDR2 FQNEAQ (reference sequence). The DNA for the CDR3 is TGTGCCAGCAGCTTCGGGGAAACCGGGGAGCTGTTTTTT. Its protein is CASSFGETGELFF.

In this sample, this clonotype turned up a few times. The chain combines TRBV5-1 with TRBJ2-7; possible D gene TRBD1, 5 bases. V was shortened by 0 bases and J by 3 bases, with 10 bases between the two germline ends. Germline V gives CDR1 SGHRS, CDR2 YFSETQ. This CDR3 comprises 14 residues. The CDR3 DNA is TGCGCCAGCAGCTTGGTAAGCACAGGCTACGAGCAGTACTTC. It translates to CASSLVSTGYEQYF.

The CDR3 sequence: CARSAGSQETQYF. CDR3 in DNA: TGTGCCAGGTCGGCTGGGAGCCAAGAGACCCAGTACTTC. The V gene is TRBV7-9, the J gene TRBJ2-5; D may be TRBD2 (5 bases). CDR3 size: 13 residues. Germline values: CDR1 SEHNR, CDR2 FQNEAQ (reference sequence). Trimming took off 9 bases at V and 1 base at J, with 12 bases between the two ends.

The sample holds a few counts of this clonotype. The chain couples TRBV7-9 to TRBJ2-7, with D unresolved. The length of the CDR3 is 12 residues. Germline-derived CDR1 and CDR2 are SEHNR and FQNEAQ (reference sequence). V was cut by 2 bases and J by 2 bases, with 4 bases left in between. The CDR3 here is CASSLTPYEQYF. The CDR3 DNA reads TGTGCCAGCAGCTTAACACCCTACGAGCAGTACTTC.

This chain links TRBV28 with TRBJ1-1; 7 bases match TRBD1. The CDR3 totals 14 residues. J gave up 0 bases and V 5 bases, and 3 bases lay outside the gene matches. CDR1 is MDHEN, CDR2 SYDVKM, per germline. The CDR3 DNA reads as TGTGCCAGCAGTGTAGACAGGGTGAACACTGAAGCTTTCTTT. It specifies CASSVDRVNTEAFF. Full variable domain (rest looked up from reference TRBV28 and TRBJ1-1): DVKVTQSSRYLVKRTGEKVFLECVQDMDHENMFWYRQDPGLGLRLIYFSYDVKMKEKGDIPEGYSVSREKKERFSLILESASTNQTSMYLCASSVDRVNTEAFFGQGTRLTVV.

This clonotype was detected a few times. The chain carries TRBV15 and TRBJ1-3; D gene unclear. Trimming removed 0 bases at V and 0 bases at J, with 12 bases between. This CDR3 region has 17 residues. The V gene's germline CDR1 is LNHNV and CDR2 YYDKDF (reference sequence). As DNA, the CDR3 is TGTGCCACCAGCAGAGATGTTAAGCCTGGCTCTGGAAACACCATATATTTT. Encoded protein: CATSRDVKPGSGNTIYF.

The chain carries TRBV12-3 or TRBV12-4 and TRBJ2-5, with TRBD2 identical over 7 bases. V lost 7 bases, J lost 5 bases, and 13 bases stayed unmatched. The CDR3 has 15 residues. The CDR3 loop is CASTSGGSLSETQYF. The DNA for the CDR3 is TGTGCCAGCACCTCCGGGGGGAGTCTCTCGGAGACCCAGTACTTC.

This clonotype came up a few times. V usage is TRBV7-2 and J usage is TRBJ2-2; no definite D call. V lost 4 bases and J lost 7, with 10 bases in between. The germline V gene encodes CDR1 SGHTA and CDR2 FQGNSA. The CDR3 contains 13 residues. CDR3 residues: CASSYSQIGELFF. In DNA, the CDR3 is TGTGCCAGCAGCTATAGTCAGATCGGGGAGCTGTTTTTT.

This chain connects TRBV12-3 or TRBV12-4 to TRBJ1-5, with a tentative D call TRBD1 (5 bases). V was trimmed by 4 bases and J by 3 bases, leaving 10 bases between them. This CDR3 region has 14 residues. CDR3 sequence reads: CASSSGGANQPQHF. The CDR3 nucleotides are TGTGCCAGCAGTTCAGGAGGGGCCAATCAGCCCCAGCATTTT.

This clonotype was counted between two and nine times. This chain uses TRBV25-1 with TRBJ2-5; TRBD2 agrees at 9 bases. The CDR3 covers 15 residues. Unmatched junction bases numbered 7, after V lost 3 bases and J lost 5 bases. From germline, CDR1 is MGHDK and CDR2 SYGVNS. The CDR3 reads CASSDRGGGVETQYF. Written as DNA, the CDR3 is TGTGCCAGCAGTGACAGGGGCGGGGGGGTCGAGACCCAGTACTTC.

This clonotype was found a few times. The V and J genes are TRBV7-6 and TRBJ2-5; possibly TRBD2 for D (5 bases). The V end lost 5 bases, the J end lost 4 bases, and 11 bases lay between the germline ends. This CDR3 region has 13 residues. Germline assignment: CDR1 SGHVS and CDR2 FNYEAQ. CDR3 amino acids: CASSRGQRETQYF. The CDR3 DNA follows: TGTGCCAGCAGCCGAGGGCAGAGAGAGACCCAGTACTTC.

This clonotype has a count of ten or more. The J gene is TRBJ2-7, the V gene TRBV7-9; a possible D gene is TRBD1 (5 bases). V gave up 2 bases and J gave up 6 bases, with 11 bases separating them. Germline lookup yields CDR1 SEHNR and CDR2 FQNEAQ (reference sequence). This CDR3 comprises 13 residues. The CDR3 DNA reads as TGTGCCAGCAGCTTATTGGCAGGGCGCGAGCAGTACTTC. This codes for CASSLLAGREQYF. The variable domain in full, completed from reference TRBV7-9 and TRBJ2-7, reads DTGVSQNPRHKITKRGQNVTFRCDPISEHNRLYWYRQTLGQGPEFLTYFQNEAQLEKSRLLSDRFSAERPKGSFSTLEIQRTEQGDSAMYLCASSLLAGREQYFGPGTRLTVT.

The chain employs TRBV7-9 and TRBJ1-1; tentative D call: TRBD1 (5 bases). The CDR3 has 17 residues. Looked up from germline, CDR1 is SEHNR and CDR2 is FQNEAQ (reference sequence). Between the trimmed V and J ends, which lost 1 base and 2 bases, there was a span of 17 bases. CDR3 in DNA: TGTGCCAGCAGCTTAGTTTATGGGGCAGCCTTCAACACTGAAGCTTTCTTT. Its translation: CASSLVYGAAFNTEAFF.

The chain is built from TRBV10-2 and TRBJ2-7, with D possibly being TRBD1 (5 bases). Trimming removed 6 bases at V and 2 bases at J, with 26 bases between. This CDR3 has 18 residues. The germline CDR1 and CDR2 sequences are WSHSY and SAAADI. CDR3 nucleotides: TGCGCCAGCAGCCAAGTTATCGGAAGGCCCAGGGTCCCCTACGAGCAGTACTTC. Its protein product is CASSQVIGRPRVPYEQYF.

The gene calls are TRBV24-1 and TRBJ1-2; TRBD1 might be the D (5 bases). Looked up from germline, CDR1 is KGHDR and CDR2 is SFDVKD. The CDR3 sequence is 13 residues long. Trimming stripped 11 bases from V and 7 bases from J, with 19 bases between. The CDR3 DNA follows: TGTGCCAGCAGGATGGCCCAGGGAGGTGGCTACACCTTC. Its protein is CASRMAQGGGYTF.

This clonotype has just a few counts. The J gene is TRBJ1-1, the V gene TRBV4-1, with D unresolved. Germline V gives CDR1 MGHRA, CDR2 YSYEKL. The CDR3 loop spans 13 amino acids. V shed 4 bases and J shed 4 bases, with 10 bases lying between them. The CDR3, as DNA: TGCGCCAGCAGCCGTCTCGAGGGCACTGAAGCTTTCTTT. It yields the protein CASSRLEGTEAFF.

The chain couples TRBV7-2 to TRBJ2-5; D ambiguous. The CDR3 has 13 residues. Germline V gene sequence: CDR1 SGHTA, CDR2 FQGNSA. Trimming stripped 7 bases from V and 2 bases from J, with 11 bases between. CDR3: CASNRVQQETQYF. The CDR3 nucleotides are TGTGCCAGCAACCGGGTACAACAAGAGACCCAGTACTTC. Supplemented by reference TRBV7-2 and TRBJ2-5, the full variable domain reads GAGVSQSPSNKVTEKGKDVELRCDPISGHTALYWYRQSLGQGLEFLIYFQGNSAPDKSGLPSDRFSAERTGGSVSTLTIQRTQQEDSAVYLCASNRVQQETQYFGPGTRLLVL.

The J gene is TRBJ1-4, the V gene TRBV19; a possible D gene is TRBD1 (6 bases). Germline CDR1 LNHDA, CDR2 SQIVND (reference sequence). The CDR3 has 14 amino acids. Trimming cost V 9 bases and J 8 bases, with 19 bases left between them. CDR3 amino acids: CASSRGASLEKLFF. CDR3 bases: TGTGCCAGCTCCCGGGGGGCGAGTCTCGAAAAACTGTTTTTT.

This clonotype was picked up a small number of times. The chain uses TRBV9 and TRBJ1-1; D is uncertain. This CDR3 comprises 12 residues. V was shortened by 6 bases and J by 1 base, with 7 bases between the two germline ends. CDR1 is SGDLS and CDR2 is YYNGEE in the germline V gene. The CDR3: CASTTENTEAFF. In DNA, the CDR3 is TGTGCCAGCACCACAGAGAACACTGAAGCTTTCTTT.

The chain uses TRBV5-6 and TRBJ1-2, with a tentative D call TRBD1 (5 bases). This CDR3 region has 16 residues. V was clipped by 4 bases and J by 5 bases, with 21 bases between them. Germline CDR1 is SGHDT and CDR2 is YYEEEE. This CDR3 is CASSQLSAAGHYGYTF. Here the CDR3 DNA reads TGTGCCAGCAGCCAACTAAGTGCGGCAGGGCATTATGGCTACACCTTC.